This T cell receptor beta chain came from a study of T cell responses to AZD1222 COVID-19 vaccine. The study's findings and limits: The donor cohort was predominantly white British with a female majority, and clonal diversity may have been underestimated.

As regards this clone: What it binds is unknown.

Per germline, CDR1 KGHDR and CDR2 SFDVKD. Trimming stripped 3 bases from V and 2 bases from J, with 22 bases between. The CDR3 is 19 amino acids. This table comes from immunoSEQ multiplex PCR, and its TCRdb copy is limited to in-frame clones, with some not included. Altogether more than 110,000 clones are present, about 88% being singletons, with the ten largest covering 3.1%. The chain is built from TRBV24-1 and TRBJ1-5; D is undetermined. This receptor was obtained from an adult who received the AZD1222 COVID-19 vaccine. The material sequenced was peripheral blood, taken 28 days after the second AZD1222 dose. CDR3: CATSDKQRRSRMGNQPQHF. CDR3 in DNA: TGTGCCACCAGTGATAAACAGAGGCGAAGCCGAATGGGCAATCAGCCCCAGCATTTT.